Given below is one T cell receptor (beta chain) in context. Its antigen remains unidentified. The CDR3 is 13 amino acids. V was clipped by 4 bases and J by 7 bases, with 16 bases between them. Germline V gene lookup returns CDR1 SQVTM and CDR2 ANQGSEA. This entry is derived from a study of shared clonotypes between healthy human individuals. Notes on the study in general: Collection of samples was limited to blood; tissue repertoires likely differ.

It was at deep level that the assay was run. TCRdb's copy holds only in-frame clones and misses some; the assay was immunoSEQ multiplex PCR. This sample carries about half a million clones, 70% to 80% of them seen once, and the ten largest clones take 12%. The chain joins TRBV29-1 to TRBJ2-5, with D possibly TRBD2 on 5 matching bases. The TCR originated in a woman aged 40 to 49 in good health. Some clones in this sample may be carry-over from other donors' samples. The sample comprised PBMCs. In nucleotides, the CDR3 is TGCAGCGTTGGGTCCGCAGTAGAGGGGACCCAGTACTTC. Its translation is CSVGSAVEGTQYF.